These 29 T cell receptor beta chains were all obtained from the same sample, sequenced in a study of long-term antiretroviral therapy in people with HIV. Assay version v3.0 of immunoSEQ was used, and it was run at survey level. Using immunoSEQ multiplex PCR, the repertoire was profiled, and TCRdb retains in-frame clones only, with some absent. This table has 40,000 or so clones, roughly four fifths appearing once. This sample comprised unsorted PBMCs, obtained 0.3 years after starting antiretroviral therapy. The receptors stem from a man between 18 and 29 years old with HIV.

The J gene is TRBJ2-1, the V gene TRBV5-1; the D gene could be TRBD1 or TRBD2 (5 bases each). The CDR3 is made up of 15 amino acids. The V end was cut by 4 bases, the J end by 6 bases, with 17 bases between. Germline V gives CDR1 SGHRS, CDR2 YFSETQ. CDR3 amino acids: CASSLRDLGGNEQFF. For the CDR3, the DNA is TGCGCCAGCAGCCTCCGGGACCTAGGTGGCAATGAGCAGTTCTTC. The full variable domain, rest sourced from reference TRBV5-1 and TRBJ2-1, is KAGVTQTPRYLIKTRGQQVTLSCSPISGHRSVSWYQQTPGQGLQFLFEYFSETQRNKGNFPGRFSGRQFSNSRSEMNVSTLELGDSALYLCASSLRDLGGNEQFFGPGTRLTVL.

The chain recombines TRBV29-1 with TRBJ2-7, with TRBD2 as a possible D gene (6 bases). Germline V gives CDR1 SQVTM, CDR2 ANQGSEA. V was shortened by 4 bases and J by 2 bases, with 15 bases between the two germline ends. The length of the CDR3 is 14 residues. CDR3 sequence reads: CSVVLAEIPYEQYF. Written as DNA, the CDR3 is TGCAGCGTTGTATTAGCGGAAATTCCCTACGAGCAGTACTTC.

The rearrangement joins TRBV30 to TRBJ2-1; 9 nucleotides align to TRBD1. The CDR3 runs to 14 residues. CDR1 and CDR2 (germline): GTSNPN, SVGIG (reference sequence). V lost 3 bases to trimming and J lost 6 bases; unmatched junction nucleotides: 6. The CDR3 DNA sequence: TGTGCCTGGAGCTTCGGGACAGGGCCCAATGAGCAGTTCTTC. This gives the protein CAWSFGTGPNEQFF.

The rearrangement links TRBV27 to TRBJ2-7, with unresolved D. The ends were cut back, 3 bases at V and 2 bases at J, with 14 bases in the middle. The CDR3 extends over 15 amino acids. CDR1 is MNHEY and CDR2 is SMNVEV in the germline V gene (reference sequence). This CDR3 reads CASSFFVTDPYEQYF. The CDR3 DNA sequence: TGTGCCAGCAGTTTTTTCGTGACGGACCCCTACGAGCAGTACTTC.

The genes are TRBV27 and TRBJ2-7, with D possibly being TRBD2 (7 bases). The V and J ends lost 6 bases and 6 bases respectively, with 12 bases between them. Germline V gene lookup returns CDR1 MNHEY and CDR2 SMNVEV (reference sequence). This CDR3 spans 12 amino acids. In nucleotides, the CDR3 is TGTGCCAGCAGCCGCGGGGGCGCCGAGCAGTACTTC. The encoded protein is CASSRGGAEQYF.

This chain joins TRBV7-8 and TRBJ2-5, with D perhaps being TRBD1 or TRBD2 (7 bases each). Germline CDR1 SGHVS, CDR2 FQNEAQ. V lost 4 bases and J lost 5, with 17 bases in between. The CDR3 consists of 15 residues. The CDR3 spells CASSSQGGPRETQYF. CDR3 nucleotides: TGTGCCAGCAGCTCCCAGGGGGGGCCCCGGGAGACCCAGTACTTC.

The V gene is TRBV7-3, the J gene TRBJ2-7, with TRBD2 matching 13 bases. The CDR3 loop spans 20 amino acids. Unmatched junction bases numbered 13, after V lost 1 base and J lost 1 base. CDR1 and CDR2 (germline): SGHTA, FQGTGA. Here the CDR3 reads CASSLRPGQGLAGESYEQYF. The DNA of the CDR3 is TGTGCCAGCAGCTTAAGGCCCGGGCAAGGACTAGCGGGAGAGTCCTACGAGCAGTACTTC.

The J gene is TRBJ1-4, the V gene TRBV5-4; D uncertain. The CDR3 has 14 residues. Trimming took off 0 bases at V and 3 bases at J, with 6 bases between the two ends. Germline CDR1 and CDR2: SGHNT and YYREEE (reference sequence). DNA of the CDR3: TGTGCCAGCAGCTTGGGATGGGCTAATGAAAAACTGTTTTTT. Translating it yields CASSLGWANEKLFF.

The chain has TRBV5-6 and TRBJ2-2; 7 nucleotides agree with TRBD2. CDR3 length: 14 amino acids. V lost 4 bases and J lost 5; bases outside the gene matches: 5. The V gene's germline CDR1 is SGHDT and CDR2 YYEEEE. CDR3 sequence: CASSTGTMTGELFF. The CDR3 DNA reads as TGTGCCAGCAGCACCGGGACTATGACCGGGGAGCTGTTTTTT. Using reference TRBV5-6 and TRBJ2-2 for the parts outside the CDR3, the full variable domain is DAGVTQSPTHLIKTRGQQVTLRCSPKSGHDTVSWYQQALGQGPQFIFQYYEEEERQRGNFPDRFSGHQFPNYSSELNVNALLLGDSALYLCASSTGTMTGELFFGEGSRLTVL.

The chain uses TRBV4-3 and TRBJ2-3, with TRBD1 matching over 7 bases. V was pared by 0 bases and J by 3 bases, with 6 bases of the junction left unmatched. This CDR3 spans 16 amino acids. From germline, CDR1 is LGHNA and CDR2 YSLEER. CDR3 residues: CASSQDSGGTTDTQYF. CDR3 nucleotides: TGCGCCAGCAGCCAAGATTCAGGGGGAACGACAGATACGCAGTATTTT.

This chain uses TRBV28 with TRBJ2-1, with 14 positions matching TRBD2. The CDR3 sequence is 13 residues long. V lost 5 bases and J lost 13; bases outside the gene matches: 4. The germline V gene encodes CDR1 MDHEN and CDR2 SYDVKM. CDR3 sequence: CASSPGLAGEQFF. The CDR3 DNA reads TGTGCCAGCAGTCCGGGACTAGCGGGAGAACAGTTCTTC.

The J gene is TRBJ2-3, the V gene TRBV14, with 11 bases lining up with TRBD2. CDR3 length equals 15 residues. Germline V gene lookup returns CDR1 SGHDN and CDR2 FVKESK. With V trimmed by 4 bases and J by 7 bases, 7 bases remained unmatched. The CDR3 loop reads CASSLTSGSMHTQYF. The DNA for the CDR3 is TGTGCCAGCAGCCTAACTAGCGGGAGTATGCATACGCAGTATTTT.

The chain couples TRBV6-1 to TRBJ1-1; D uncertain. Germline CDR1 is MNHNS and CDR2 is SASEGT. V was pared by 4 bases and J by 5 bases, with 8 bases between. There are 12 residues in the CDR3. The CDR3 reads CASSVLGTEAFF. CDR3 nucleotides: TGTGCCAGCAGTGTTTTAGGGACTGAAGCTTTCTTT.

The chain couples TRBV6-6 to TRBJ1-4; D remains unclear. V gave up 5 bases and J gave up 5 bases, with 12 bases separating them. The V gene's germline CDR1 is MNHNY and CDR2 SVGAGI (reference sequence). The CDR3 runs 14 residues. The CDR3 protein is CASSPPDRNEKLFF. As DNA, the CDR3 is TGTGCCAGCAGTCCTCCGGACCGGAATGAAAAACTGTTTTTT.

The rearrangement joins TRBV6-1 to TRBJ1-4, with D perhaps matching TRBD1 (6 bases). Germline CDR1 reads MNHNS; CDR2 reads SASEGT. CDR3 length: 15 residues. Trimming stripped 4 bases from V and 2 bases from J, with 11 bases between. CDR3 protein: CASSGQDRTNEKLFF. In DNA form, the CDR3 reads TGTGCCAGCAGTGGACAGGACCGCACTAATGAAAAACTGTTTTTT.

The chain is built from TRBV11-2 and TRBJ2-7; 7 nucleotides agree with TRBD1. Germline loops: CDR1 SGHAT, CDR2 FQNNGV. V was clipped by 4 bases and J by 4 bases; unmatched bases: 4. This CDR3 contains 13 residues. DNA of the CDR3: TGTGCCAGCAGCTGGGACAGCACATACGAGCAGTACTTC. It translates to CASSWDSTYEQYF.

This clone appeared a single time. The chain joins TRBV9 to TRBJ2-2; D may be TRBD2 (5 bases). The CDR3 runs to 16 residues. Per germline, CDR1 SGDLS and CDR2 YYNGEE. V was clipped by 0 bases and J by 5 bases, with 14 bases between them. CDR3 loop: CASSVGTGRDTGELFF. The CDR3 bases are TGTGCCAGCAGCGTAGGAACGGGAAGGGATACCGGGGAGCTGTTTTTT.

The genes are TRBV2 and TRBJ1-1; 10 bases match TRBD1. The V segment lost 6 bases and the J segment 1 base; nucleotides outside the gene matches: 5. Germline assignment: CDR1 SNHLY and CDR2 FYNNEI. The CDR3 totals 15 residues. This CDR3 is CASRDRGLRNTEAFF. The CDR3 nucleotides read TGTGCCAGCAGGGACAGGGGGTTGAGGAACACTGAAGCTTTCTTT.

This clone was observed once. V usage is TRBV29-1 and J usage is TRBJ2-7; 9 bases are a match to TRBD2. V shed 7 bases and J 3 bases; nucleotides not matched to a gene: 10. The germline gives CDR1 SQVTM, CDR2 ANQGSEA. The CDR3 covers 14 residues. Here the CDR3 reads CSALFSGSFYEQYF. The DNA for the CDR3 is TGCAGCGCTCTATTTAGCGGGAGTTTCTACGAGCAGTACTTC.

This chain uses TRBV5-6 with TRBJ2-1; D is possibly TRBD2 (5 bases). Trimming took off 1 base at V and 7 bases at J, with 9 bases between the two ends. CDR1 is SGHDT, CDR2 YYEEEE, per germline. The CDR3 sequence is 13 residues long. The CDR3 bases are TGTGCCAGCAGCTTGACTCCGGGGAATGAGCAGTTCTTC. Its translation is CASSLTPGNEQFF.

The CDR3 loop is CASSLDGAAGELFF. In nucleotides, the CDR3 is TGTGCCAGCAGCCTAGACGGGGCCGCCGGGGAGCTGTTTTTT. The chain is built from TRBV7-3 and TRBJ2-2; D could derive from TRBD1 or TRBD2 (5 bases each). The CDR3 is made up of 14 amino acids. CDR1 is SGHTA and CDR2 is FQGTGA in the germline V gene. The V and J ends lost 5 bases and 6 bases respectively, with 13 bases between them.

The V and J genes are TRBV4-3 and TRBJ1-2; perhaps TRBD1 as D (6 bases). The CDR3 covers 15 residues. Trimming pared 0 bases from V and 1 base from J, leaving 9 bases between. The germline CDR1 and CDR2 sequences are LGHNA and YSLEER. CDR3 sequence (DNA): TGCGCCAGCAGCCAAGACCACAGGGATAACTATGGCTACACCTTC. Amino acid sequence: CASSQDHRDNYGYTF.

The chain recombines TRBV28 with TRBJ2-1; D gene ambiguous. The V gene's germline CDR1 is MDHEN and CDR2 SYDVKM. Deletions cut 6 bases from V and 2 bases from J, with 8 bases between. The CDR3 has 13 residues. CDR3 sequence: CASSPPTYNEQFF. CDR3 DNA sequence: TGTGCCAGCAGCCCTCCTACCTACAATGAGCAGTTCTTC. The entire variable domain, with the rest obtained from reference TRBV28 and TRBJ2-1, is as follows: DVKVTQSSRYLVKRTGEKVFLECVQDMDHENMFWYRQDPGLGLRLIYFSYDVKMKEKGDIPEGYSVSREKKERFSLILESASTNQTSMYLCASSPPTYNEQFFGPGTRLTVL.

This chain connects TRBV5-1 to TRBJ1-2; D possibly corresponds to TRBD1 (6 bases). Trimming cost V 0 bases and J 4 bases, with 16 bases left between them. Germline values: CDR1 SGHRS, CDR2 YFSETQ. The CDR3 has 16 amino acids. CDR3 DNA sequence: TGCGCCAGCAGCTTGGACGCAGGGGCTCCGGGCTATGGCTACACCTTC. It specifies CASSLDAGAPGYGYTF. The entire variable domain, with the rest obtained from reference TRBV5-1 and TRBJ1-2, is as follows: KAGVTQTPRYLIKTRGQQVTLSCSPISGHRSVSWYQQTPGQGLQFLFEYFSETQRNKGNFPGRFSGRQFSNSRSEMNVSTLELGDSALYLCASSLDAGAPGYGYTFGSGTRLTVV.

This clone has only a few counts. This chain uses TRBV19 with TRBJ2-7; unclear D gene. The CDR3 contains 13 residues. Germline-derived CDR1 and CDR2 are LNHDA and SQIVND (reference sequence). V was pared by 4 bases and J by 5 bases, with 12 bases between. CDR3 amino acids: CASSRLENDEQYF. The CDR3 nucleotides are TGTGCCAGTAGTAGGCTAGAAAACGACGAGCAGTACTTC.

The rearrangement uses TRBV10-3 and TRBJ2-5, with 8 bases matching TRBD1. The CDR3 runs to 15 residues. Looked up from germline, CDR1 is ENHRY and CDR2 is SYGVKD. V lost 6 bases to trimming and J lost 1 base; unmatched junction nucleotides: 7. The CDR3: CAIRRQGRSQETQYF. The CDR3 bases are TGTGCCATCAGGAGACAGGGGAGAAGCCAAGAGACCCAGTACTTC.

CDR3 region: CASSLVDIYEQYF. The DNA of the CDR3 is TGTGCCAGCAGCTTAGTGGACATCTACGAGCAGTACTTC. This chain connects TRBV7-2 to TRBJ2-7; perhaps TRBD1 as D (5 bases). The germline V and J ends were trimmed by 1 base and 3 bases, with 7 bases remaining between them. The CDR3 is 13 amino acids. Germline CDR1 reads SGHTA; CDR2 reads FQGNSA. The variable domain in full, with the rest retrieved from reference TRBV7-2 and TRBJ2-7, is GAGVSQSPSNKVTEKGKDVELRCDPISGHTALYWYRQSLGQGLEFLIYFQGNSAPDKSGLPSDRFSAERTGGSVSTLTIQRTQQEDSAVYLCASSLVDIYEQYFGPGTRLTVT.

The chain has TRBV13 and TRBJ2-5; no firm D call. The V end lost 2 bases, the J end lost 2 bases, and 9 bases lay between the germline ends. Per the germline V gene, CDR1 is PRHDT and CDR2 is FYEKMQ (reference sequence). The CDR3 extends over 14 amino acids. CDR3 region: CASSLLGSQETQYF. CDR3 DNA sequence: TGTGCCAGCAGCTTATTGGGTTCTCAAGAGACCCAGTACTTC. The whole variable domain, filled in from reference TRBV13 and TRBJ2-5, reads AAGVIQSPRHLIKEKRETATLKCYPIPRHDTVYWYQQGPGQDPQFLISFYEKMQSDKGSIPDRFSAQQFSDYHSELNMSSLELGDSALYFCASSLLGSQETQYFGPGTRLLVL.

The chain employs TRBV7-2 and TRBJ2-7; weak D call: TRBD2 (5 bases). This CDR3 contains 15 residues. Germline V gene sequence: CDR1 SGHTA, CDR2 FQGNSA. V was shortened by 5 bases and J by 5 bases, with 19 bases between the two germline ends. The CDR3 sequence is CASSTTPGRVDEQYF. CDR3 nucleotides: TGTGCCAGCAGCACCACTCCGGGAAGGGTCGACGAGCAGTACTTC.